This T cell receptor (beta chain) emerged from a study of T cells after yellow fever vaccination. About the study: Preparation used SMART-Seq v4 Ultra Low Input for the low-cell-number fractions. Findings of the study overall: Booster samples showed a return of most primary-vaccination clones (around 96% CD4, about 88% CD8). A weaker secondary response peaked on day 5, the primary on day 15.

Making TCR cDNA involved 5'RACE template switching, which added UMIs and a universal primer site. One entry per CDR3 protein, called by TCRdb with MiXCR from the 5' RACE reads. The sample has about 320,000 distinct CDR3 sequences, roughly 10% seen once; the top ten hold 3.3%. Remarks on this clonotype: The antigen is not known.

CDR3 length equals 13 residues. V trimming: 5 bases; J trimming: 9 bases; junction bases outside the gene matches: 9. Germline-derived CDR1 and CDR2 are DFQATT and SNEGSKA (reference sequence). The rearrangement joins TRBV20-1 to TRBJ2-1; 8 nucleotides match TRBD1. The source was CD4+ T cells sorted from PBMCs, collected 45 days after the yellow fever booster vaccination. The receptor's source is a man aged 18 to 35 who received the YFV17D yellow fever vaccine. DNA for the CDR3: TGCAGTGCTCCAGACAGGGGCAGAAGTGAGCAGTTCTTC. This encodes CSAPDRGRSEQFF.